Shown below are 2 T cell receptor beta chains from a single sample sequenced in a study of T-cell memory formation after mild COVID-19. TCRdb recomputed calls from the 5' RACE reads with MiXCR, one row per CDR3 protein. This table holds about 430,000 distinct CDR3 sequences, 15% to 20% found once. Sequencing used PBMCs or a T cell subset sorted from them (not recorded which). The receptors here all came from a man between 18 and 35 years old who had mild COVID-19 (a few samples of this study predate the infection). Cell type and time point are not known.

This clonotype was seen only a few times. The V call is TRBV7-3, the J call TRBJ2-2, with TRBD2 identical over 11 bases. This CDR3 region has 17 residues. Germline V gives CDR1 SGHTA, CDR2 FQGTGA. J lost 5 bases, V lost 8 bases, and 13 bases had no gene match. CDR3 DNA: TGTGCCAGCGCCTCGGATAGCGGGGGGGCGGTGACCGGGGAGCTGTTTTTT. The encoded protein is CASASDSGGAVTGELFF.

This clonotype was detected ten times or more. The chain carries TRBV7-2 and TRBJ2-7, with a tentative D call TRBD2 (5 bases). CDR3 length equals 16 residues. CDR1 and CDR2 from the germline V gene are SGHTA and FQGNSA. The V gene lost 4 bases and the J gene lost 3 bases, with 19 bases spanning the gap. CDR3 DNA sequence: TGTGCCAGCAGCTCCTTCGGAGGTAGCCCCCTCTACGAGCAGTACTTC. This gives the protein CASSSFGGSPLYEQYF.